Listed here are 7 T cell receptor beta chains from one sample, sequenced in a study of blood T cell repertoires in COVID-19. TCRdb's table, derived via immunoSEQ multiplex PCR, lists solely in-frame clones and lacks some. The repertoire holds some 670,000 clones, around 89% seen once, with approximately 0.3% in the top ten. Sample: peripheral blood. The receptors here all came from a woman between 18 and 29 years old with acute or convalescent COVID-19.

This chain links TRBV15 with TRBJ1-2, with TRBD1 matching over 9 bases. Germline CDR1 and CDR2: LNHNV and YYDKDF (reference sequence). With V trimmed by 8 bases and J by 4 bases, 17 bases remained unmatched. The CDR3 is 17 amino acids. This CDR3 is CATLTRWLMTGGYGYTF. The CDR3 DNA follows: TGTGCCACCCTAACACGCTGGTTGATGACAGGGGGCTATGGCTACACCTTC.

V usage is TRBV27 and J usage is TRBJ1-1; the D gene is possibly TRBD1 (5 bases). Trimming took off 1 base at V and 1 base at J, with 16 bases between the two ends. CDR1 MNHEY and CDR2 SMNVEV come from the germline V gene (reference sequence). CDR3 length: 17 amino acids. The DNA for the CDR3 is TGTGCCAGCAGTTTATGGGGCAGTCCGGGAGGGAACACTGAAGCTTTCTTT. It yields the protein CASSLWGSPGGNTEAFF.

The chain combines TRBV24-1 with TRBJ1-2; TRBD1 matches 7 bases. Germline values: CDR1 KGHDR, CDR2 SFDVKD. The CDR3 has 12 residues. V gave up 4 bases and J gave up 8 bases; unmatched junction bases: 3. This CDR3 is CATSETDRGYTF. The CDR3 DNA reads TGTGCCACCAGTGAGACGGACAGGGGCTACACCTTC.

The rearrangement uses TRBV11-2 and TRBJ2-1, with a possible D match to TRBD2 (7 bases). Looked up from germline, CDR1 is SGHAT and CDR2 is FQNNGV. V shed 5 bases and J shed 3 bases, with 17 bases lying between them. The CDR3 runs 16 residues. As DNA, the CDR3 is TGTGCCAGCAGCCCCTTACGGGGGGCCTTCTACAATGAGCAGTTCTTC. This codes for CASSPLRGAFYNEQFF. Drawing the rest from reference TRBV11-2 and TRBJ2-1, the complete variable domain is EAGVAQSPRYKIIEKRQSVAFWCNPISGHATLYWYQQILGQGPKLLIQFQNNGVVDDSQLPKDRFSAERLKGVDSTLKIQPAKLEDSAVYLCASSPLRGAFYNEQFFGPGTRLTVL.

This chain links TRBV4-1 with TRBJ1-2; possibly TRBD1 for D (5 bases). Trimming shortened V by 2 bases and J by 0 bases, and 16 bases separated the two germline ends. Germline-derived CDR1 and CDR2 are MGHRA and YSYEKL. The CDR3 runs 17 residues. This chain's CDR3 is CASSQPGRGPANYGYTF. The CDR3 bases are TGCGCCAGCAGCCAACCGGGGAGGGGCCCTGCTAACTATGGCTACACCTTC.

V and J are TRBV6-1 and TRBJ2-1, with D possibly TRBD2 on 6 matching bases. The CDR3 length is 17 residues. V lost 3 bases and J lost 2, with 17 bases in between. The germline V gene has CDR1 MNHNS and CDR2 SASEGT. The CDR3 reads CASSERAAGTPYNEQFF. The DNA for the CDR3 is TGTGCCAGCAGTGAGAGGGCGGCGGGGACTCCCTACAATGAGCAGTTCTTC.

The rearrangement uses TRBV5-4 and TRBJ1-6, with 11 bases that match TRBD1. This CDR3 comprises 14 residues. The J segment lost 10 bases and the V segment lost 4 bases, leaving 4 bases of the junction unmatched. Germline CDR1 SGHNT, CDR2 YYREEE (reference sequence). CDR3 coding DNA: TGTGCCAGCAGCGGTGGGACAGGGGGGTCACCCCTCCACTTT. This translates into CASSGGTGGSPLHF.